These T cell receptor beta chains were read from a single sample in a study of T cell responses to AZD1222 COVID-19 vaccine. The method was immunoSEQ multiplex PCR; TCRdb's version includes in-frame clones alone and lacks a portion of them. The sample consists of approximately 140,000 clones, 70% to 90% of them appearing once. The material was peripheral blood, obtained on day 0 of AZD1222 vaccination. Source of these receptors: an adult in good health. Both conserved end residues are part of each CDR3. D genes are given only for firm matches. Clone size is not always given. Where it is, it says once, few, many or a class for expanded clones.

>NA|TRBV2|TRBJ2-2|NA
CASSDIDSTGELFF
>NA|TRBV5-5|TRBJ1-4|NA
CASSTSGLGTEKLFF
>NA|TRBV4-2|TRBJ1-5|NA
CASSQNGPADQPQHF
>NA|TRBV14|TRBJ2-2|NA
CASSQGSSPQPLNTGELFF
>NA|TRBV2|TRBJ1-4|NA
CASSRTGATNEKLFF
>NA|TRBV9|TRBJ2-1|TRBD2
CASSGSGGALEQFF
>NA|TRBV7-2|TRBJ1-3|NA
CASSLVPGRGNTIYF
>few|TRBV28|TRBJ2-7|NA
CASSLSQGGEQYF
>few|TRBV27|TRBJ1-5|NA
CASRPDSPNQPQHF
>NA|TRBV29-1|TRBJ1-1|NA
CSVGLGRGNTEAFF
>NA|TRBV24-1|TRBJ2-7|TRBD1
CATSDFRTGDEQYF
>once|TRBV25-1|TRBJ2-5|TRBD2
CASSPGLAGGRETQYF
>few|TRBV29-1|TRBJ2-3|TRBD1
CSVEGQGYTDTQYF
>NA|TRBV11-3|TRBJ2-1|NA
CASSKQGTNEQFF
>NA|TRBV5-5|TRBJ2-3|TRBD2
CASNLGGLDTQYF
>NA|TRBV10-1|TRBJ1-5|NA
CAVPSWGRVDQPQHF
>NA|TRBV28|TRBJ2-7|NA
CASKTSDVGIYEQYF
>NA|TRBV27|TRBJ2-2|NA
CASSLWMKKGRTNTGELFF
>NA|TRBV4-2|TRBJ1-4|NA
CASSQDLRQARNEKLFF
>NA|TRBV6-5|TRBJ2-7|NA
CASSYGDAYEQYF
>few|TRBV27|TRBJ1-1|NA
CASSLGMNTEAFF
>NA|TRBV6-5|TRBJ2-7|NA
CASSYSIDGYEQYF
>NA|TRBV7-9|TRBJ2-1|TRBD2
CASSTRTSGASYNEQFF
>NA|TRBV7-9|TRBJ1-2|NA
CASSLGREDGYTF
>NA|TRBV4-1|TRBJ2-7|NA
CASSQEGGPSSSYEQYF
>NA|TRBV25-1|TRBJ2-7|NA
CASSEFRLGEQYF
>NA|TRBV5-4|TRBJ1-1|NA
CASSWGSTEAFF
>NA|TRBV3-1/TRBV3-2|TRBJ1-5|NA
CASSQGLGGNQPQHF
>NA|TRBV29-1|TRBJ1-2|NA
CSVLNTGSYGYTF
>NA|TRBV5-1|TRBJ1-5|TRBD1
CASRSGTGSNQPQHF
>NA|TRBV3-1/TRBV3-2|TRBJ1-2|NA
CASSQQFYGYTF
>NA|TRBV12-5|TRBJ2-1|NA
CASGLVQYNEQFF
>NA|TRBV28|TRBJ2-1|NA
CASSPGEWSRESYNEQFF
>NA|TRBV3-1/TRBV3-2|TRBJ2-1|NA
CASSLNSGRNNEQFF
>NA|TRBV5-6|TRBJ1-3|TRBD1
CASSLRTGYSGNTIYF
>NA|TRBV6-2/TRBV6-3|TRBJ1-1|NA
CASSYSRGTEAFF
>NA|TRBV7-9|TRBJ1-4|NA
CASSSINEKLFF